The sequence of this T cell receptor beta chain was determined in a study of T cell responses to AZD1222 COVID-19 vaccine. Overall study findings and caveats: The donors showed a predominance of white British ancestry and of females, with possible underestimation of clonal diversity.

CDR1 is MNHEY and CDR2 is SVGAGI in the germline V gene. Trimming pared 8 bases from V and 2 bases from J, leaving 13 bases between. The CDR3 is made up of 14 amino acids. Notes on this clone: Antigen: not known.

Second-dose timings of about 4 or about 12 weeks were pooled. The protocol was immunoSEQ multiplex PCR, while the TCRdb copy is restricted to in-frame clones and leaves out a portion. Altogether roughly 160,000 clones are present, 90% to 95% being singletons, with the ten largest covering 1% to 1.5%. This material consisted of peripheral blood, taken 28 days after the second AZD1222 dose. This chain links TRBV6-5 with TRBJ2-1; D is unclear. The sequence derives from an adult who received the AZD1222 COVID-19 vaccine. CDR3: CASHLHAAYNEQFF. The CDR3 DNA is TGTGCCAGCCACTTGCACGCCGCCTACAATGAGCAGTTCTTC.